The 29 T cell receptor beta chains below were found in one sample sequenced in a study of T cells in localized non-small cell lung cancer. Using immunoSEQ multiplex PCR, the repertoire was profiled, and TCRdb retains in-frame clones only, with some absent. The table has 15,000 to 25,000 clones, around nine tenths seen once. The sequencing used peripheral blood, collected before any cancer treatment. The receptors stem from a male donor aged 60 or over with stage I squamous cell lung carcinoma.

This sequence joins TRBV7-2 and TRBJ2-1; D perhaps matches TRBD2 (5 bases). The CDR3 is made up of 12 amino acids. V lost 1 base, J lost 8 bases, and 6 bases lay in between. Germline V lookup: CDR1 SGHTA, CDR2 FQGNSA. CDR3 DNA: TGTGCCAGCAGCTTAGGGGAGTATGAGCAGTTCTTC. Residues: CASSLGEYEQFF.

The rearrangement uses TRBV19 and TRBJ2-2; no reliable D call. V was cut by 4 bases and J by 9 bases, with 15 bases left in between. Looked up from germline, CDR1 is LNHDA and CDR2 is SQIVND (reference sequence). The CDR3 is 14 amino acids. The CDR3 DNA reads TGTGCCAGTAGTACTTCTCAAGGGTCCTGGGAGCTGTTTTTT. Translated: CASSTSQGSWELFF.

This clone was recorded a few times. This chain joins TRBV7-2 and TRBJ2-2; D not certain. This CDR3 comprises 14 residues. With 1 base removed from V and 0 bases from J, the gap between germline ends came to 3 bases. Germline V CDR1 and CDR2: SGHTA, FQGNSA. CDR3 sequence (DNA): TGTGCCAGCAGCTTAGGGGCGAACACCGGGGAGCTGTTTTTT. It is translated as CASSLGANTGELFF.

The J gene is TRBJ2-5, the V gene TRBV10-3, with a possible D match to TRBD1 (6 bases). The DNA matches TRBJ2-7 better at its end, which makes the J call doubtful. CDR3 length: 16 amino acids. Per the germline V gene, CDR1 is ENHRY and CDR2 is SYGVKD. The CDR3 sequence is CAISESTGRDPYEQYF. Here the CDR3 DNA reads TGTGCCATCAGTGAGTCGACAGGCAGGGACCCCTACGAGCAGTACTTC.

The chain has TRBV30 and TRBJ1-6; D unresolved. V was pared by 1 base and J by 8 bases, with 12 bases between. Germline V lookup: CDR1 GTSNPN, CDR2 SVGIG (reference sequence). CDR3 length: 14 amino acids. The CDR3 DNA reads TGTGCCTGGAGTGCGATTCAGATTGATTCACCCCTCCACTTT. It encodes CAWSAIQIDSPLHF.

This chain uses TRBV4-3 with TRBJ2-1; D not certain. CDR1 and CDR2 (germline): LGHNA, YSLEER. This CDR3 has 15 residues. Trimming shortened V by 0 bases and J by 7 bases, and 13 bases separated the two germline ends. The CDR3 spells CASSQDTPARNEQFF. CDR3 in DNA: TGCGCCAGCAGCCAAGATACTCCAGCTCGGAATGAGCAGTTCTTC.

The J gene is TRBJ2-7, the V gene TRBV2; either TRBD1 or TRBD2 may supply D (5 bases each). The length of the CDR3 is 13 residues. The ends were cut back, 8 bases at V and 5 bases at J, with 16 bases in the middle. The V gene's germline CDR1 is SNHLY and CDR2 FYNNEI. The CDR3 region is CASEGDGTHEQYF. CDR3 sequence (DNA): TGTGCCAGCGAAGGGGACGGAACGCACGAGCAGTACTTC.

The chain joins TRBV7-6 to TRBJ1-2; D gene uncertain. The CDR3 loop spans 13 amino acids. V gave up 5 bases and J gave up 7 bases, with 14 bases separating them. CDR1 and CDR2 (germline): SGHVS, FNYEAQ. The DNA of the CDR3 is TGTGCCAGCAGCACGTACACCGGAGGTGGCTACACCTTC. This sequence encodes CASSTYTGGGYTF.

The chain couples TRBV6-6 to TRBJ2-7, with D perhaps being TRBD1 or TRBD2 (5 bases each). Looked up from germline, CDR1 is MNHNY and CDR2 is SVGAGI (reference sequence). The V and J ends lost 0 bases and 7 bases respectively, with 10 bases between them. This CDR3 contains 13 residues. For the CDR3, the DNA is TGTGCCAGCAGTTACTCAGGGTGGGGGGAGCAGTACTTC. Protein: CASSYSGWGEQYF.

The gene calls are TRBV11-2 and TRBJ2-7, with D possibly matching TRBD2 (5 bases). This CDR3 spans 14 amino acids. V lost 0 bases and J lost 7, with 13 bases in between. Looked up from germline, CDR1 is SGHAT and CDR2 is FQNNGV. The CDR3 here is CASSLDWRTGEQYF. The CDR3 DNA follows: TGTGCCAGCAGCTTAGATTGGAGGACGGGTGAGCAGTACTTC.

V is TRBV7-6 and J is TRBJ1-2; 11 bases match TRBD1. This CDR3 contains 16 residues. The germline V gene has CDR1 SGHVS and CDR2 FNYEAQ. V dropped 5 bases and J dropped 4; count of bases not matched to a gene: 9. CDR3 amino acids: CASSLGQGASGYGYTF. CDR3 in DNA: TGTGCCAGCAGCCTAGGACAGGGGGCATCAGGCTATGGCTACACCTTC.

This clone appeared a few times. V and J are TRBV7-3 and TRBJ2-3; no reliable D call. This CDR3 has 13 residues. Germline V gene sequence: CDR1 SGHTA, CDR2 FQGTGA. V lost 5 bases and J 5 bases, leaving 11 bases between the germline ends. The CDR3 nucleotides read TGTGCCAGCAGCCCCCTGTTAGGAGATACGCAGTATTTT. This encodes CASSPLLGDTQYF.

This chain connects TRBV29-1 to TRBJ2-7; D is unclear. Germline-derived CDR1 and CDR2 are SQVTM and ANQGSEA. The length of the CDR3 is 11 residues. Trimming took off 4 bases at V and 2 bases at J, with 6 bases between the two ends. CDR3 region: CSVAGTYEQYF. CDR3 in DNA: TGCAGCGTTGCTGGCACCTACGAGCAGTACTTC.

The chain couples TRBV4-3 to TRBJ1-5; D unresolved. This CDR3 spans 15 amino acids. In germline, CDR1 is LGHNA, CDR2 YSLEER. V was clipped by 4 bases and J by 5 bases, with 15 bases between them. CDR3 sequence (DNA): TGCGCCAGCAGCCGAAGAGAGGGTGGCGATCAGCCCCAGCATTTT. Encoded protein: CASSRREGGDQPQHF.

The chain uses TRBV6-5 and TRBJ2-1; D is ambiguous. CDR3 length: 13 amino acids. CDR1 is MNHEY and CDR2 is SVGAGI in the germline V gene. V was pared by 8 bases and J by 2 bases, with 10 bases between. CDR3 protein: CASAGFPYNEQFF. The CDR3 region has the DNA TGTGCCAGCGCCGGATTCCCCTACAATGAGCAGTTCTTC.

J is TRBJ2-7 and V is TRBV29-1, with 8 nucleotides matching TRBD2. Germline CDR1 is SQVTM and CDR2 is ANQGSEA. Trimming removed 7 bases from V and 9 bases from J; junction bases left unmatched: 11. There are 12 residues in the CDR3. The CDR3 protein is CSGGRTGGVQYF. The CDR3 bases are TGCAGCGGCGGACGAACCGGGGGGGTGCAGTACTTC.

This chain joins TRBV27 and TRBJ1-5, with D tentatively TRBD1 (5 bases). This CDR3 is 14 amino acids long. Trimming removed 5 bases at V and 2 bases at J, with 10 bases between. Germline CDR1 is MNHEY and CDR2 is SMNVEV (reference sequence). The CDR3 spells CASSGRVGNQPQHF. CDR3 DNA: TGTGCCAGCAGTGGCAGGGTAGGCAATCAGCCCCAGCATTTT.

J is TRBJ1-2 and V is TRBV29-1; no firm D call. The CDR3 consists of 8 residues. In germline, CDR1 is SQVTM, CDR2 ANQGSEA. The V and J ends lost 1 base and 10 bases respectively, with 1 base between them. CDR3 nucleotide sequence: TGCAGCGTTGAAGCCTACACCTTC. It yields the protein CSVEAYTF.

This rearrangement joins TRBV18 to TRBJ2-2; 11 nucleotides align to TRBD2. Germline V gene lookup returns CDR1 KGHSH and CDR2 LQKENI. The V segment lost 6 bases and the J segment 5 bases; nucleotides outside the gene matches: 5. The CDR3 runs to 15 residues. DNA for the CDR3: TGTGCCAGCTCCACCAGACTAGCGGGAACCGGGGAGCTGTTTTTT. It yields the protein CASSTRLAGTGELFF.

The chain is built from TRBV30 and TRBJ2-1; TRBD2 agrees at 7 bases. J lost 0 bases, V lost 2 bases, and 7 bases had no gene match. The CDR3 spans 16 residues. Looked up from germline, CDR1 is GTSNPN and CDR2 is SVGIG (reference sequence). CDR3 loop: CAWSKPSGHSYNEQFF. The CDR3, as DNA: TGTGCCTGGAGTAAACCTAGCGGCCACTCCTACAATGAGCAGTTCTTC.

This chain links TRBV5-5 with TRBJ2-7, with D tentatively TRBD2 (6 bases). The germline V and J ends were trimmed by 2 bases and 0 bases, with 9 bases remaining between them. The V gene's germline CDR1 is SGHKS and CDR2 YYEKEE (reference sequence). CDR3 length: 14 residues. Here the CDR3 DNA reads TGTGCCAGCAGCTTTAGCGGAACCTCCTACGAGCAGTACTTC. Encoded protein: CASSFSGTSYEQYF.

Here the CDR3 DNA reads TGTGCCAGCAGCGCATACTCGAAGGGAGGAGGCGAAAAACTGTTTTTT. This sequence encodes CASSAYSKGGGEKLFF. V and J are TRBV5-6 and TRBJ1-4; D not resolved. Trimming took 4 bases from V and 8 from J, leaving 21 bases between them. CDR3 length: 16 residues. Germline V gene sequence: CDR1 SGHDT, CDR2 YYEEEE.

The V gene is TRBV14, the J gene TRBJ2-1, with D unclear. The CDR3 sequence is 15 residues long. CDR1 SGHDN and CDR2 FVKESK come from the germline V gene. Trimming removed 0 bases from V and 8 bases from J, with 14 bases in between. The CDR3 protein is CASSQDQPGFYEQFF. The CDR3 region has the DNA TGTGCCAGCAGCCAAGATCAGCCAGGTTTCTATGAGCAGTTCTTC.

The chain links TRBV11-2 to TRBJ2-7, with 10 positions matching TRBD1. CDR1 and CDR2 (germline): SGHAT, FQNNGV. With V trimmed by 5 bases and J by 2 bases, 9 bases remained unmatched. This CDR3 has 16 amino acids. The CDR3 DNA reads as TGTGCCAGCAGCAGGAGTCGACAGGGGGCAACCTACGAGCAGTACTTC. Residues: CASSRSRQGATYEQYF.

The CDR3 region has the DNA TGTGCCAGCAGTTTAAGTGCGGGAGGGCGCGAGCAGTACTTC. It specifies CASSLSAGGREQYF. J is TRBJ2-7 and V is TRBV28, with TRBD2 identical over 9 bases. Germline CDR1 MDHEN, CDR2 SYDVKM. The CDR3 totals 14 residues. J gave up 6 bases and V 2 bases, and 5 bases lay outside the gene matches.

The rearrangement links TRBV29-1 to TRBJ1-2; TRBD1 matches 7 bases. This CDR3 is built from 16 residues. Trimming took 6 bases from V and 4 from J; bases not matched to a gene: 17. Germline CDR1 SQVTM, CDR2 ANQGSEA. The CDR3 spells CSVPPRTGTHSYGYTF. CDR3 nucleotides: TGCAGCGTCCCTCCCCGGACAGGAACACATAGCTATGGCTACACCTTC.

This rearrangement joins TRBV5-1 to TRBJ1-2; 9 bases map to TRBD1. Germline V gene data show CDR1 as SGHRS and CDR2 as YFSETQ. The CDR3 runs 15 residues. V dropped 7 bases and J dropped 4; count of bases not matched to a gene: 11. The CDR3 DNA reads as TGCGCCAGCCTTCCTTTCGGGACAGGGATCTATGGCTACACCTTC. The encoded protein is CASLPFGTGIYGYTF.

The chain recombines TRBV18 with TRBJ2-2, with D maybe TRBD1 (5 bases). In germline, CDR1 is KGHSH, CDR2 LQKENI. The CDR3 is made up of 19 amino acids. The V and J ends lost 1 base and 0 bases respectively, with 18 bases between them. CDR3 sequence reads: CASSPLYKGSISNTGELFF. The CDR3 nucleotides read TGTGCCAGCTCACCACTTTACAAGGGGTCCATTTCGAACACCGGGGAGCTGTTTTTT.

The chain couples TRBV7-9 to TRBJ1-2, with D unresolved. The germline gives CDR1 SEHNR, CDR2 FQNEAQ (reference sequence). The CDR3 covers 16 residues. V was clipped by 3 bases and J by 3 bases, with 17 bases between them. CDR3 amino acids: CASSFFPGTEDYGYTF. The CDR3, as DNA: TGTGCCAGCAGCTTTTTCCCGGGTACTGAGGACTATGGCTACACCTTC.